Each of the 27 T cell receptor beta chains below was sequenced from the same sample in a study of monozygotic twins with inflammatory bowel disease. TCRdb reprocessed the 5' RACE reads, with one entry per CDR3 protein and no DNA. This sample's table reports approximately 400,000 distinct CDR3 sequences. Sequenced: blood. The receptors here all came from a human donor with ulcerative colitis or Crohn's disease, or a healthy co-twin of an affected twin (not recorded which).

V gene TRBV10-1 combines with J gene TRBJ2-1; checking the TCRdb D call of TRBD2 is not possible without DNA. Germline CDR1 reads WNHNN; CDR2 reads SYGVQD (reference sequence). The CDR3 is 13 residues long. CDR3 amino acids: CASTGLGRNEQFF.

The rearrangement joins TRBV20-1 to TRBJ1-2; TCRdb gives TRBD1 as the D gene, but with no DNA this cannot be confirmed. CDR3 length: 12 amino acids. Germline V lookup: CDR1 DFQATT, CDR2 SNEGSKA (reference sequence). Here the CDR3 reads CSANRQLYGYTF.

This chain joins TRBV7-2 and TRBJ1-5. CDR1 and CDR2 (germline): SGHTA, FQGNSA. The CDR3 contains 13 residues. The CDR3 region is CASSFRRDQPQHF. Looking up the rest from reference TRBV7-2 and TRBJ1-5 gives the full variable domain: GAGVSQSPSNKVTEKGKDVELRCDPISGHTALYWYRQSLGQGLEFLIYFQGNSAPDKSGLPSDRFSAERTGGSVSTLTIQRTQQEDSAVYLCASSFRRDQPQHFGDGTRLSIL.

This rearrangement joins TRBV4-1 to TRBJ1-6; absent DNA, TCRdb's TRBD1 call cannot be checked. This CDR3 spans 13 amino acids. Germline V gene data show CDR1 as MGHRA and CDR2 as YSYEKL. The CDR3 loop reads CASSQVAPSPLHF.

The chain links TRBV5-5 to TRBJ2-3; TCRdb's D gene call, TRBD2, goes unchecked for lack of DNA. The CDR3 runs 15 residues. From germline, CDR1 is SGHKS and CDR2 YYEKEE (reference sequence). CDR3 region: CASSLGAGPTDTQYF.

The chain joins TRBV5-5 to TRBJ1-2; the D call from TCRdb, TRBD1, cannot be confirmed without DNA. Germline loops: CDR1 SGHKS, CDR2 YYEKEE (reference sequence). This CDR3 comprises 16 residues. CDR3 protein: CASSLLRDRANYGYTF.

V gene TRBV7-9 combines with J gene TRBJ1-1. Looked up from germline, CDR1 is SEHNR and CDR2 is FQNEAQ (reference sequence). This CDR3 contains 13 residues. The CDR3 is CASGGRAGTEAFF.

This CDR3 is CASSRSRLGFSSTEAFF. This sequence joins TRBV14 and TRBJ1-1. CDR3 length equals 17 residues. Per the germline V gene, CDR1 is SGHDN and CDR2 is FVKESK. The full variable domain, in which reference TRBV14 and TRBJ1-1 provide the parts outside the CDR3, is EAGVTQFPSHSVIEKGQTVTLRCDPISGHDNLYWYRRVMGKEIKFLLHFVKESKQDESGMPNNRFLAERTGGTYSTLKVQPAELEDSGVYFCASSRSRLGFSSTEAFFGQGTRLTVV.

This chain joins TRBV28 and TRBJ2-7; TCRdb lists TRBD1, though no DNA is available to test this call. The germline CDR1 and CDR2 sequences are MDHEN and SYDVKM. The CDR3 contains 15 residues. CDR3 protein: CASSSIRQGLYEQYF.

The chain combines TRBV7-3 with TRBJ2-7; as DNA is missing, the TRBD1 call by TCRdb cannot be tested. The germline V gene has CDR1 SGHTA and CDR2 FQGTGA. The CDR3 consists of 14 residues. The chain's CDR3 is CASSLEGGDYEQYF.

J is TRBJ2-1 and V is TRBV12-3 or TRBV12-4; with no DNA, the TCRdb D assignment of TRBD1 cannot be verified. This CDR3 comprises 17 residues. CDR3 in amino acids: CASSFGQGQGTYNEQFF.

The chain combines TRBV24-1 with TRBJ1-1. Germline loops: CDR1 KGHDR, CDR2 SFDVKD. This CDR3 contains 11 residues. The CDR3 loop is CATSDLGQAFF.

The chain carries TRBV10-3 and TRBJ2-1; lacking DNA, the TRBD1 call made by TCRdb goes unchecked. CDR1 and CDR2 from the germline V gene are ENHRY and SYGVKD. This CDR3 is built from 14 residues. The CDR3 sequence is CAIGRKGQYNEQFF.

V gene TRBV5-1 combines with J gene TRBJ2-5; TCRdb returns TRBD1, unconfirmable since there is no DNA. The CDR3 has 16 amino acids. Per germline, CDR1 SGHRS and CDR2 YFSETQ. The CDR3 loop reads CASSFGDTGFQETQYF.

The V call is TRBV7-2, the J call TRBJ2-3; TCRdb outputs TRBD2, but without DNA this stays unchecked. CDR3 size: 17 residues. Germline V gene data show CDR1 as SGHTA and CDR2 as FQGNSA. CDR3: CASSFAPGPAGTGTQYF.

This chain joins TRBV15 and TRBJ2-1. Germline V gene data show CDR1 as LNHNV and CDR2 as YYDKDF (reference sequence). The CDR3 totals 14 residues. The CDR3 here is CATSRDRTFNGQFF. Supplemented by reference TRBV15 and TRBJ2-1, the full variable domain reads DAMVIQNPRYQVTQFGKPVTLSCSQTLNHNVMYWYQQKSSQAPKLLFHYYDKDFNNEADTPDNFQSRRPNTSFCFLDIRSPGLGDTAMYLCATSRDRTFNGQFFGPGTRLTVL.

The chain has TRBV29-1 and TRBJ1-1; lacking DNA, the TRBD1 call made by TCRdb goes unchecked. CDR1 is SQVTM and CDR2 is ANQGSEA in the germline V gene. This CDR3 region has 12 residues. The CDR3 region is CSVFQLQGKAFF.

The J gene is TRBJ2-1, the V gene TRBV28. Germline V gene sequence: CDR1 MDHEN, CDR2 SYDVKM. CDR3 length: 15 amino acids. CDR3 sequence: CASSPKGPPRNEQFF.

The V gene is TRBV6-4, the J gene TRBJ1-2; TCRdb's D call, TRBD1, is unchecked because there is no DNA. Germline CDR1 and CDR2: MRHNA and SNTAGT. This CDR3 is 19 amino acids long. The CDR3 here is CASSTTLPGTGGPLDGYTF.

The chain couples TRBV6-6 to TRBJ2-5; the TRBD1 assignment by TCRdb is unverifiable without DNA. Germline V gene lookup returns CDR1 MNHNY and CDR2 SVGAGI (reference sequence). There are 14 residues in the CDR3. The CDR3 sequence: CASMLDRHQETQYF.

This rearrangement joins TRBV18 to TRBJ2-7; TCRdb reports TRBD1, a call that lacks DNA to check it against. CDR1 and CDR2 from the germline V gene are KGHSH and LQKENI. This CDR3 is 15 amino acids long. The chain's CDR3 is CASSQKRDTAYEQYF.

CDR3 loop: CAINPAGGGVSDTQYF. The chain combines TRBV10-3 with TRBJ2-3; TCRdb's D call of TRBD2 is untestable without DNA. The CDR3 contains 16 residues. Germline values: CDR1 ENHRY, CDR2 SYGVKD.

The chain recombines TRBV20-1 with TRBJ2-5. There are 12 residues in the CDR3. Germline V CDR1 and CDR2: DFQATT, SNEGSKA (reference sequence). CDR3 sequence: CSARDDRETQYF.

V gene TRBV27 combines with J gene TRBJ2-7; with no DNA, the TCRdb D assignment of TRBD2 cannot be verified. Germline-derived CDR1 and CDR2 are MNHEY and SMNVEV (reference sequence). The CDR3 has 15 residues. The CDR3 sequence: CASKGWREGFYEQYF.

The V and J genes are TRBV11-2 and TRBJ2-6; the D gene TCRdb calls, TRBD1, cannot be checked with no DNA. This CDR3 region has 19 residues. CDR1 is SGHAT, CDR2 FQNNGV, per germline. CDR3 loop: CASSLGGLADFSGANVLTF.

The gene calls are TRBV6-6 and TRBJ1-1; TCRdb's D gene call, TRBD1, goes unchecked for lack of DNA. CDR1 and CDR2 (germline): MNHNY, SVGAGI (reference sequence). The CDR3 is made up of 11 amino acids. The CDR3 protein is CASSEPGHATF.

V gene TRBV10-2 combines with J gene TRBJ1-5; lacking DNA, the TRBD1 call made by TCRdb goes unchecked. Germline V CDR1 and CDR2: WSHSY, SAAADI. There are 12 residues in the CDR3. CDR3 amino acids: CASRTGGGPQHF.